This TCR beta chain derives from a study of shared clonotypes between healthy human individuals. The wider study: Per-donor plates numbered three CD4 naive, three CD4 memory, two CD8 naive and one CD8 memory. The study, taken as a whole, reports: Generally, naive subsets (rather than memory subsets) showed larger estimated richness.

The repertoire was sequenced with immunoSEQ multiplex PCR; TCRdb's copy has only in-frame clones and lacks some. The sample consists of approximately 2,000,000 clones, roughly 92% of them appearing once. About this clone: Antigen: not known.

CDR3 size: 15 residues. Trimming removed 5 bases from V and 6 bases from J; junction bases left unmatched: 6. Germline values: CDR1 SEHNR, CDR2 FQNEAQ (reference sequence). The genes are TRBV7-9 and TRBJ2-1; 11 bases are shared with TRBD2. The clonotype comes from a man between 18 and 29 years old in good health. Some clones in this sample may be carry-over from other donors' samples. The sequenced sample was naive CD4+ T cells from PBMCs. Subset meaning: CD45RA+ positively selected. CDR3 region: CASSNSGRAGNEQFF. The CDR3 DNA is TGTGCCAGCAGCAATAGCGGGAGGGCCGGCAATGAGCAGTTCTTC.